The clone carrying this T cell receptor (beta chain) has a handful of counts. Its antigen is still unknown. This entry belongs to a study of identical twins. Regarding the study as a whole: For out-of-frame alpha sequences shared by twins, low generation probability was in excess.

Each CDR3 protein is one row after TCRdb ran MiXCR on the 5' RACE reads. Among approximately 210,000 distinct CDR3 sequences listed, 6.5% were seen once. There are 17 residues in the CDR3. CDR1 is LGHNT and CDR2 is FRNRAP in the germline V gene. V dropped 0 bases and J dropped 2 bases, with 16 bases sitting between them. The same data also contributed to another study, on T cells expressing NK-cell markers. From that second work: About 1.0-8% of CD8+ T cells in over five donors belonged to dominant NKG2C+ clonotypes. Several donors' CD3+CD56-NKG2C+ cells were dominated by the same clonotypes. Clones of NKG2C+ T cells that had expanded were of unclear HCMV specificity.

This sequence joins TRBV12-5 and TRBJ2-5; D call uncertain. This sequence was found in a woman aged 18-35 years in good health. Sequenced sample: CD8+ T cells sorted from blood. CDR3 nucleotides: TGTGCTAGTGGTTTGGTACCGAAAAATTCGAGACAAGAGACCCAGTACTTC. Translating gives CASGLVPKNSRQETQYF.